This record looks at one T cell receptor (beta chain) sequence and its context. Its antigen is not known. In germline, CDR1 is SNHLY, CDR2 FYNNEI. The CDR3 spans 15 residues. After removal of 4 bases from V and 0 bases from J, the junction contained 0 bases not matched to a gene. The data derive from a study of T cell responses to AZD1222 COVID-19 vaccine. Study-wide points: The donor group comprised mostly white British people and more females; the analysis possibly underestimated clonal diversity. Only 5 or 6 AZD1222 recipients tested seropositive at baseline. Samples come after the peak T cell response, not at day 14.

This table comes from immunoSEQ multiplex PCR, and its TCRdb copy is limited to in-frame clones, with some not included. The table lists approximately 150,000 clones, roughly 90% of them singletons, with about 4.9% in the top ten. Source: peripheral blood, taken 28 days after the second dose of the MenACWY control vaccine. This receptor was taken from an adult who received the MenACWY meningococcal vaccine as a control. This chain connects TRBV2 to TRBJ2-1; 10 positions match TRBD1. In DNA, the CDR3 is TGTGCCAGCAGTGGGACAGGGGGCTCCTACAATGAGCAGTTCTTC. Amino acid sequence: CASSGTGGSYNEQFF. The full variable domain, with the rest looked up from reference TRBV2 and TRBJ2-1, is EPEVTQTPSHQVTQMGQEVILRCVPISNHLYFYWYRQILGQKVEFLVSFYNNEISEKSEIFDDQFSVERPDGSNFTLKIRSTKLEDSAMYFCASSGTGGSYNEQFFGPGTRLTVL.